This T cell receptor beta chain was profiled in a study of blood T cells in healthy people across ages. For the second PCR, which ran for roughly 7 to 11 cycles, a sample-barcoded 5' primer and a J-beta primer mix were used. Each of the samples gave a minimum of 2.5 million paired-end reads that contained CDR3. In TCRdb, the 5' RACE reads were re-called with MiXCR into one record per CDR3 protein. The sample holds 380,000 or so distinct CDR3 sequences, over 45% seen once. Study results and limitations: Long-lived donors carried more naive CD4+ cells and greater diversity than aged donors. Naive and antigen-experienced cells were not separated, limiting conclusive comparison.

The table lists this clonotype with a few counts. What it binds is unknown. Ranging in age from about 6 to 100, the donors were healthy Caucasian individuals from Russia. Input material: blood. The receptor was isolated from a man aged 55-75 years in good health.

CDR3 in DNA: TGTGCCACCGAAACCCTAGCGGGGGGGCGGATGCAGTATTTT. Residues: CATETLAGGRMQYF. The chain links TRBV27 to TRBJ2-3; 12 bases map to TRBD2. CDR3 size: 14 residues. Trimming at V came to 10 bases and at J to 11 bases, leaving 13 bases not matched to a gene. Germline V CDR1 and CDR2: MNHEY, SMNVEV (reference sequence).